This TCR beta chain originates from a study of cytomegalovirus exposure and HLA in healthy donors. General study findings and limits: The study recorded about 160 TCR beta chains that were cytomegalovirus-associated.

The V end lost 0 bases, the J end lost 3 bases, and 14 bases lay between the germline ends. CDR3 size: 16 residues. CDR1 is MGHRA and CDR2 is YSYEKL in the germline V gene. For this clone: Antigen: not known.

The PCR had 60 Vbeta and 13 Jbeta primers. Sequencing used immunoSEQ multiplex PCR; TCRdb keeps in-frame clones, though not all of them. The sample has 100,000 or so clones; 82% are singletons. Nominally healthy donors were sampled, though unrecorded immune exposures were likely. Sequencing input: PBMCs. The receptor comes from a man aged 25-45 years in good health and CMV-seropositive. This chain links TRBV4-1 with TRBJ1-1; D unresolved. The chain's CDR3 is CASSQEPPQYDTEAFF. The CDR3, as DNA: TGCGCCAGCAGCCAAGAGCCGCCACAGTATGACACTGAAGCTTTCTTT.